This TCR beta chain was obtained from a study of glioma-infiltrating T cells. Using RNA template, CDR3s of TCR alpha and beta were amplified with iRepertoire arm-PCR. One entry per CDR3 protein, called by TCRdb with MiXCR from the multiplex PCR reads. Among about 380,000 distinct CDR3 sequences, about two fifths were seen once, and the ten largest hold approximately 12%. The CDR3 has 13 residues. CDR1 is KGHSH, CDR2 LQKENI, per germline. The J segment lost 7 bases and the V segment lost 3 bases, leaving 5 bases of the junction unmatched. The clonotype comes from a human donor with low-grade glioma or glioblastoma, undergoing nonglioma brain surgery, or in good health (not recorded which). The sequenced material came from glioma tissue, nonneoplastic brain tissue, or PBMCs (not recorded which). The V and J genes are TRBV18 and TRBJ1-2, with 7 bases aligning to TRBD1. In DNA, the CDR3 is TGTGCCAGCTCACCCGGACAGGTTATTGGCTACACCTTC. Translated, it gives CASSPGQVIGYTF.